This T cell receptor (beta chain) was observed in a study of cytomegalovirus exposure and HLA in healthy donors. Study findings and constraints: For most TCR beta V segments, an earlier analysis put the productive rate at about 87% or about 30% of the time.

The PCR made use of 60 Vbeta and 13 Jbeta primers. Authors' data handling: The count from a later analysis was tens of millions of unique TCR beta chains, around 11 million of them shared. Profiled with immunoSEQ multiplex PCR; TCRdb holds only in-frame clones, not every one. V and J calls and clone size follow that table, whereas D and trimming were derived from the DNA. The top ten hold roughly 3.5% of the sample, which has 80,000 or so clones, approximately 78% seen once. This clone has just a few counts. The antigen remains undetermined. V gave up 3 bases and J gave up 7 bases, with 10 bases separating them. Germline assignment: CDR1 SNHLY and CDR2 FYNNEI. This CDR3 region has 13 residues.

Specimen: PBMCs. The TCR originated in a man in his forties in good health and CMV-seronegative. The chain recombines TRBV2 with TRBJ1-5; no reliable D call. The CDR3 is CASSEQPGQPQHF. The CDR3 DNA reads TGTGCCAGCAGTGAGCAGCCAGGACAGCCCCAGCATTTT. The whole variable domain, filled in from reference TRBV2 and TRBJ1-5, reads EPEVTQTPSHQVTQMGQEVILRCVPISNHLYFYWYRQILGQKVEFLVSFYNNEISEKSEIFDDQFSVERPDGSNFTLKIRSTKLEDSAMYFCASSEQPGQPQHFGDGTRLSIL.